These 20 T cell receptor beta chains share one sample of origin, sequenced in a study of T cell clonotyping in hematopoietic cell transplantation. Here immunoSEQ multiplex PCR was the method, and the copy in TCRdb shows in-frame clones only, minus some. The sample carries a few thousand clones, approximately 57% recorded once. The source was peripheral blood mononuclear cells, collected 30 days after allogeneic stem cell transplant. Receptor source: a female patient between 30 and 39 years old who had an allogeneic stem cell transplant, so T cells may come from the graft donor. Some clones in this sample may be carry-over from other donors' samples.

This clone was observed a single time. The genes are TRBV28 and TRBJ1-6; D is undetermined. V was clipped by 5 bases and J by 14 bases, with 13 bases between them. The CDR3 is 12 amino acids. CDR1 and CDR2 (germline): MDHEN, SYDVKM. In DNA form, the CDR3 reads TGTGCCAGCAGTCCGATATTTGAGTCCCTCCACTTT. Amino acid sequence: CASSPIFESLHF.

The genes are TRBV4-2 and TRBJ1-2; 7 bases map to TRBD1. V lost 4 bases, J lost 4 bases, and 6 bases stayed unmatched. CDR1 and CDR2 from the germline V gene are LGHNA and YNFKEQ. This CDR3 is 14 amino acids long. The CDR3 DNA is TGTGCCAGCAGCCCGACAGGGACCGGCTATGGCTACACCTTC. Protein: CASSPTGTGYGYTF.

This rearrangement joins TRBV30 to TRBJ2-1, with 8 bases fitting TRBD2. This CDR3 is 13 amino acids long. With 2 bases clipped from V and 7 bases from J, the junction kept 4 bases outside the gene matches. Germline V gene lookup returns CDR1 GTSNPN and CDR2 SVGIG (reference sequence). The CDR3 region is CAWSSGSSNEQFF. CDR3 coding DNA: TGTGCCTGGAGTAGCGGGAGCTCGAATGAGCAGTTCTTC.

This clone was seen just once. The chain links TRBV19 to TRBJ2-7; 8 nucleotides align to TRBD1. Germline CDR1 LNHDA, CDR2 SQIVND (reference sequence). This CDR3 has 13 residues. The V gene end was trimmed by 4 bases and the J gene end by 5 bases; junction bases not matched to a gene: 4. The CDR3 loop reads CASSSSGGDEQYF. In DNA form, the CDR3 reads TGTGCCAGTAGTAGTTCAGGGGGCGACGAGCAGTACTTC.

The J gene is TRBJ1-1, the V gene TRBV19, with D unclear. CDR1 is LNHDA, CDR2 SQIVND, per germline (reference sequence). V was shortened by 5 bases and J by 4 bases, with 14 bases between the two germline ends. CDR3 length: 14 amino acids. CDR3 amino acids: CASSRAALVTEAFF. In DNA form, the CDR3 reads TGTGCCAGTAGTCGGGCAGCCTTGGTCACTGAAGCTTTCTTT.

V gene TRBV25-1 combines with J gene TRBJ2-5; tentatively, D is TRBD1 or TRBD2 (6 bases each). The CDR3 is 16 amino acids. Trimming removed 4 bases at V and 5 bases at J, with 20 bases between. Germline V gene lookup returns CDR1 MGHDK and CDR2 SYGVNS. CDR3 in amino acids: CASSGQLLGGWETQYF. Written as DNA, the CDR3 is TGTGCCAGCAGTGGCCAATTATTGGGGGGCTGGGAGACCCAGTACTTC.

This rearrangement joins TRBV27 to TRBJ2-1; D gene ambiguous. The CDR3 has 15 amino acids. V lost 6 bases and J lost 0, with 12 bases in between. Germline lookup yields CDR1 MNHEY and CDR2 SMNVEV (reference sequence). The DNA for the CDR3 is TGTGCCAGCAGGCGAGGTAGCCGCTCCTACAATGAGCAGTTCTTC. Translated, it gives CASRRGSRSYNEQFF.

This clone was recorded a few times. The chain carries TRBV27 and TRBJ1-6, with 10 bases that match TRBD1. With 9 bases clipped from V and 8 bases from J, the junction kept 7 bases outside the gene matches. CDR1 MNHEY and CDR2 SMNVEV come from the germline V gene (reference sequence). This CDR3 contains 14 residues. The CDR3 DNA reads TGTGCCAGTTACGGGACAGGGGTACATTCACCCCTCCACTTT. This encodes CASYGTGVHSPLHF.

A remark on this clone: Mismatch with germline at one junction end may stem from a read error. The gene calls are TRBV7-9 and TRBJ2-6, with 10 bases aligning to TRBD1. Germline CDR1 is SEHNR and CDR2 is FQNEAQ (reference sequence). CDR3 length equals 16 residues. CDR3 bases: TGTGCCAGCAGCTTAGGACAGGGGGCTGGGGCCAACGTCCTGGCTTTC. It yields the protein CASSLGQGAGANVLAF. Combining the CDR3 with reference TRBV7-9 and TRBJ2-6 gives the whole variable domain DTGVSQNPRHKITKRGQNVTFRCDPISEHNRLYWYRQTLGQGPEFLTYFQNEAQLEKSRLLSDRFSAERPKGSFSTLEIQRTEQGDSAMYLCASSLGQGAGANVLAFGAGSRLTVL.

The gene calls are TRBV11-2 and TRBJ2-1, with TRBD2 matching 10 bases. The length of the CDR3 is 16 residues. V trimming: 2 bases; J trimming: 9 bases; junction bases outside the gene matches: 10. The germline gives CDR1 SGHAT, CDR2 FQNNGV. CDR3 amino acids: CASSLLLAGATVEQFF. CDR3 DNA: TGTGCCAGCAGCTTACTCCTAGCGGGGGCTACGGTTGAGCAGTTCTTC.

This sequence joins TRBV4-1 and TRBJ2-7, with TRBD2 as a possible D gene (5 bases). The length of the CDR3 is 12 residues. V gave up 3 bases and J gave up 6 bases, with 9 bases separating them. Germline CDR1 is MGHRA and CDR2 is YSYEKL. CDR3 residues: CASSHLGSEQYF. As DNA, the CDR3 is TGCGCCAGCAGCCACCTAGGGAGCGAGCAGTACTTC.

This rearrangement joins TRBV25-1 to TRBJ1-6; D gene ambiguous. This CDR3 has 12 amino acids. Germline-derived CDR1 and CDR2 are MGHDK and SYGVNS. Trimming took off 1 base at V and 8 bases at J, with 3 bases between the two ends. DNA for the CDR3: TGTGCCAGCAGTGAATTTGATTCACCCCTCCACTTT. Encoded protein: CASSEFDSPLHF. Full variable domain (rest looked up from reference TRBV25-1 and TRBJ1-6): EADIYQTPRYLVIGTGKKITLECSQTMGHDKMYWYQQDPGMELHLIHYSYGVNSTEKGDLSSESTVSRIRTEHFPLTLESARPSHTSQYLCASSEFDSPLHFGNGTRLTVT.

This chain uses TRBV2 with TRBJ2-7, with 9 bases aligning to TRBD1. V was clipped by 6 bases and J by 5 bases; unmatched bases: 8. Germline V lookup: CDR1 SNHLY, CDR2 FYNNEI. CDR3 length: 14 residues. The CDR3 coding sequence is TGTGCCAGCAGGCTGGGACAGGGTGCCCACGAGCAGTACTTC. It translates to CASRLGQGAHEQYF.

The J gene is TRBJ2-7, the V gene TRBV29-1; 8 nucleotides line up with TRBD1. The CDR3 spans 14 residues. Trimming cost V 4 bases and J 6 bases; bases outside gene matches: 11. Germline V gene sequence: CDR1 SQVTM, CDR2 ANQGSEA. The CDR3 loop is CSVVSDRGGIEQYF. CDR3 nucleotide sequence: TGCAGCGTTGTTAGTGACAGGGGAGGAATCGAGCAGTACTTC.

The sample holds a few counts of this clone. This sequence joins TRBV9 and TRBJ2-3; D is unresolved. This CDR3 region has 15 residues. Between the trimmed V and J ends, which lost 1 base and 4 bases, there was a span of 13 bases. Germline lookup yields CDR1 SGDLS and CDR2 YYNGEE. The DNA of the CDR3 is TGTGCCAGCAGCGTAAATTTGGGGTTCGCAGATACGCAGTATTTT. Translating gives CASSVNLGFADTQYF.

The V call is TRBV9, the J call TRBJ1-4; tentatively, D is TRBD1 (5 bases). This CDR3 comprises 17 residues. CDR1 is SGDLS, CDR2 YYNGEE, per germline. V was shortened by 3 bases and J by 0 bases, with 15 bases between the two germline ends. CDR3 sequence reads: CASSAKPSGPTNEKLFF. The CDR3 region has the DNA TGTGCCAGCAGCGCCAAACCTTCGGGACCAACTAATGAAAAACTGTTTTTT.

The DNA for the CDR3 is TGCGCCAGCAGCCCGGGACAGACCACAGATACGCAGTATTTT. Translated, it gives CASSPGQTTDTQYF. The chain couples TRBV5-1 to TRBJ2-3; 7 nucleotides match TRBD1. V lost 4 bases to trimming and J lost 2 bases; unmatched junction nucleotides: 4. CDR1 SGHRS and CDR2 YFSETQ come from the germline V gene. The length of the CDR3 is 14 residues.

This sequence joins TRBV6-5 and TRBJ1-1; a weak D match, TRBD1 (6 bases). The V end lost 6 bases, the J end lost 0 bases, and 11 bases lay between the germline ends. From germline, CDR1 is MNHEY and CDR2 SVGAGI. The CDR3 has 14 residues. CDR3: CASRLDSMNTEAFF. The CDR3 DNA is TGTGCCAGCAGGCTGGACAGCATGAACACTGAAGCTTTCTTT.

V is TRBV4-2 and J is TRBJ2-3; D tentatively fits TRBD1 or TRBD2 (5 bases each). The CDR3 totals 18 residues. Germline lookup yields CDR1 LGHNA and CDR2 YNFKEQ. The V end was cut by 0 bases, the J end by 1 base, with 17 bases between. Written as DNA, the CDR3 is TGTGCCAGCAGCCAAGATGACTTACGAAGGGGAGGCACAGATACGCAGTATTTT. Translated, it gives CASSQDDLRRGGTDTQYF.

The CDR3 sequence is CASSLSGEPLGELFF. The CDR3 region has the DNA TGTGCCAGCAGCTTGTCAGGGGAGCCCCTCGGGGAGCTGTTTTTT. The gene calls are TRBV5-8 and TRBJ2-2; TRBD1 is a possible D gene (6 bases). The ends were cut back, 1 base at V and 7 bases at J, with 14 bases in the middle. CDR1 SGHTS and CDR2 YDEGEE come from the germline V gene. The CDR3 is 15 residues long.